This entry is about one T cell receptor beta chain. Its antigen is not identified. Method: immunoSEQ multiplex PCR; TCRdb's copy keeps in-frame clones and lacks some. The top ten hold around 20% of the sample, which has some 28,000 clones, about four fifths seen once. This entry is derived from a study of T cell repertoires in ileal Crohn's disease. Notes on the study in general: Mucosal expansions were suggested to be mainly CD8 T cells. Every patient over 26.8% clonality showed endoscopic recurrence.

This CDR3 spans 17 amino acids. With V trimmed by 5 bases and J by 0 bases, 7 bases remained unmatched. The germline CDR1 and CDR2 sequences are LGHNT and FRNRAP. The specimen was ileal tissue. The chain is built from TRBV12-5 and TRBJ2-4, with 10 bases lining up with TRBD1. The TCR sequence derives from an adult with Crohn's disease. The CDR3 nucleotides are TGTGCTAGTGGTGACCTCGACAGGGGGCTAGCCAAAAACATTCAGTACTTC. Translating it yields CASGDLDRGLAKNIQYF.